The 17 T cell receptor beta chains reported below all come from one sample, sequenced in a study of cytomegalovirus exposure and HLA in healthy donors. It was with 60 Vbeta and 13 Jbeta primers that the PCR ran. The data were produced by immunoSEQ multiplex PCR, yet TCRdb's version contains in-frame clones alone and is incomplete. This sample carries about 46,000 clones, with under 1.3% going to the ten biggest clones. Sample: PBMCs. The origin of the receptors is a middle-aged woman in good health and CMV-seronegative.

The V and J genes are TRBV25-1 and TRBJ1-1, with unresolved D. Germline assignment: CDR1 MGHDK and CDR2 SYGVNS. V was pared by 1 base and J by 3 bases, with 12 bases between. The CDR3 is made up of 15 amino acids. The CDR3: CASSELDKLDTEAFF. The CDR3 DNA sequence: TGTGCCAGCAGTGAATTAGACAAACTAGACACTGAAGCTTTCTTT. Full variable domain (missing parts from reference TRBV25-1 and TRBJ1-1): EADIYQTPRYLVIGTGKKITLECSQTMGHDKMYWYQQDPGMELHLIHYSYGVNSTEKGDLSSESTVSRIRTEHFPLTLESARPSHTSQYLCASSELDKLDTEAFFGQGTRLTVV.

The chain uses TRBV2 and TRBJ1-1; 7 nucleotides line up with TRBD1. The germline V gene encodes CDR1 SNHLY and CDR2 FYNNEI. This CDR3 is built from 13 residues. The J segment lost 0 bases and the V segment lost 8 bases, leaving 3 bases of the junction unmatched. The CDR3 DNA sequence: TGTGCCAGCCGGGACAGAGTGAACACTGAAGCTTTCTTT. As protein: CASRDRVNTEAFF.

J is TRBJ1-3 and V is TRBV7-2, with 9 bases aligning to TRBD1. The length of the CDR3 is 15 residues. The V gene end was trimmed by 5 bases and the J gene end by 3 bases; junction bases not matched to a gene: 5. The germline CDR1 and CDR2 sequences are SGHTA and FQGNSA. CDR3 sequence (DNA): TGTGCCAGCAGCGCGCGGGACAGGGTTGGAAACACCATATATTTT. Translation gives CASSARDRVGNTIYF.

The CDR3 coding sequence is TGTGCCATCAGTGAGTCGATTAGCGGATATGATCAAGAGACCCAGTACTTC. It yields the protein CAISESISGYDQETQYF. J is TRBJ2-5 and V is TRBV10-3; TRBD2 is a possible D gene (6 bases). V was clipped by 0 bases and J by 2 bases, with 16 bases between them. The length of the CDR3 is 17 residues. Germline lookup yields CDR1 ENHRY and CDR2 SYGVKD.

The chain combines TRBV7-2 with TRBJ1-5; 8 bases map to TRBD1. With V trimmed by 5 bases and J by 6 bases, 9 bases remained unmatched. From germline, CDR1 is SGHTA and CDR2 FQGNSA. CDR3 size: 15 residues. CDR3 in amino acids: CASSTRTGSGQPQHF. The CDR3, as DNA: TGTGCCAGCAGCACTAGGACAGGGTCGGGTCAGCCCCAGCATTTT.

The rearrangement links TRBV19 to TRBJ1-2, with D maybe TRBD1 (6 bases). Trimming cost V 5 bases and J 5 bases, with 15 bases left between them. Germline V gives CDR1 LNHDA, CDR2 SQIVND (reference sequence). The CDR3 consists of 14 residues. The CDR3 here is CASSPVDRLYGYTF. CDR3 DNA sequence: TGTGCCAGTAGTCCTGTTGACAGGCTTTATGGCTACACCTTC.

The V call is TRBV4-3, the J call TRBJ2-7; the D is unclear. This CDR3 region has 13 residues. In germline, CDR1 is LGHNA, CDR2 YSLEER. V lost 0 bases, J lost 2 bases, and 5 bases lay in between. CDR3 protein: CASSQDQAYEQYF. The DNA of the CDR3 is TGCGCCAGCAGCCAAGATCAGGCCTACGAGCAGTACTTC.

V usage is TRBV10-1 and J usage is TRBJ1-4, with 11 bases identical to TRBD1. V shed 9 bases and J 9 bases; nucleotides not matched to a gene: 6. Germline CDR1 WNHNN, CDR2 SYGVQD (reference sequence). The CDR3 runs to 13 residues. CDR3 DNA: TGCGCCAGGGGGACAGGGGGAAATCAAAAACTGTTTTTT. It encodes CARGTGGNQKLFF.

The V and J genes are TRBV5-3 and TRBJ1-2; tentatively, D is TRBD1 (5 bases). TRBV5-3 is annotated as an ORF whose role is uncertain. V lost 0 bases and J 5 bases, leaving 11 bases between the germline ends. The CDR3 covers 14 residues. The CDR3 coding sequence is TGTGCCAGAAGCTTGGGGCAGGGTGGATATGGCTACACCTTC. Its translation: CARSLGQGGYGYTF.

V usage is TRBV11-2 and J usage is TRBJ2-1; D possibly corresponds to TRBD1 (6 bases). Trimming took 5 bases from V and 9 from J, leaving 23 bases between them. This CDR3 spans 16 amino acids. Germline V lookup: CDR1 SGHAT, CDR2 FQNNGV. This CDR3 is CASSELRSEGDGEQFF. CDR3 bases: TGTGCCAGCAGCGAGCTTAGATCAGAGGGGGACGGTGAGCAGTTCTTC.

The chain links TRBV27 to TRBJ1-5, with 8 bases that match TRBD1. The junction had 3 bases not matched to a gene; V was cut back by 4 bases and J by 1 base. The CDR3 extends over 15 amino acids. From germline, CDR1 is MNHEY and CDR2 SMNVEV (reference sequence). The CDR3: CASSSDRASNQPQHF. The DNA of the CDR3 is TGTGCCAGCAGTTCGGACAGGGCGAGCAATCAGCCCCAGCATTTT.

This chain uses TRBV7-2 with TRBJ2-7; 11 bases map to TRBD1. CDR3 size: 15 residues. V was pared by 3 bases and J by 5 bases, with 6 bases of the junction left unmatched. CDR1 is SGHTA and CDR2 is FQGNSA in the germline V gene. CDR3 sequence (DNA): TGTGCCAGCAGCTTGGGACAGGGGGGAAGAAACGAGCAGTACTTC. It is translated as CASSLGQGGRNEQYF. Variable domain in full (rest from reference TRBV7-2 and TRBJ2-7): GAGVSQSPSNKVTEKGKDVELRCDPISGHTALYWYRQSLGQGLEFLIYFQGNSAPDKSGLPSDRFSAERTGGSVSTLTIQRTQQEDSAVYLCASSLGQGGRNEQYFGPGTRLTVT.

The chain joins TRBV5-1 to TRBJ1-1; possibly TRBD1 for D (6 bases). Germline assignment: CDR1 SGHRS and CDR2 YFSETQ. V was pared by 1 base and J by 0 bases, with 10 bases between. The CDR3 length is 15 residues. CDR3 DNA: TGCGCCAGCAGCTTGTCAGGGGCCATGAACACTGAAGCTTTCTTT. Encoded protein: CASSLSGAMNTEAFF.

This rearrangement joins TRBV6-4 to TRBJ2-7, with 9 nucleotides matching TRBD1. Trimming cost V 6 bases and J 3 bases; bases outside gene matches: 0. Germline CDR1 MRHNA, CDR2 SNTAGT. The CDR3 runs 12 residues. In DNA form, the CDR3 reads TGTGCCAGCAGGGACAGGGGCTACGAGCAGTACTTC. It codes for CASRDRGYEQYF.

V usage is TRBV4-2 and J usage is TRBJ2-1, with 9 bases aligning to TRBD2. J gave up 10 bases and V 1 base, and 5 bases lay outside the gene matches. The CDR3 extends over 14 amino acids. The germline gives CDR1 LGHNA, CDR2 YNFKEQ. The CDR3 region is CASSQGGTSLEQFF. The CDR3 region has the DNA TGTGCCAGCAGCCAAGGTGGGACTAGCCTCGAGCAGTTCTTC.

The V and J genes are TRBV15 and TRBJ2-3; 7 bases line up with TRBD2. This CDR3 region has 16 residues. J lost 2 bases, V lost 5 bases, and 10 bases had no gene match. Germline V gives CDR1 LNHNV, CDR2 YYDKDF (reference sequence). CDR3 nucleotide sequence: TGTGCCACCAGCGGAAGCCGGGACTACTTCACAGATACGCAGTATTTT. The encoded protein is CATSGSRDYFTDTQYF.

The V gene is TRBV19, the J gene TRBJ2-1; 10 bases agree with TRBD2. From germline, CDR1 is LNHDA and CDR2 SQIVND (reference sequence). The CDR3 is 14 amino acids. The V segment lost 4 bases and the J segment 9 bases; nucleotides outside the gene matches: 6. The CDR3 region has the DNA TGTGCCAGTAGTACCAGCCGGACTAGCGGTGAGCAGTTCTTC. This translates into CASSTSRTSGEQFF.